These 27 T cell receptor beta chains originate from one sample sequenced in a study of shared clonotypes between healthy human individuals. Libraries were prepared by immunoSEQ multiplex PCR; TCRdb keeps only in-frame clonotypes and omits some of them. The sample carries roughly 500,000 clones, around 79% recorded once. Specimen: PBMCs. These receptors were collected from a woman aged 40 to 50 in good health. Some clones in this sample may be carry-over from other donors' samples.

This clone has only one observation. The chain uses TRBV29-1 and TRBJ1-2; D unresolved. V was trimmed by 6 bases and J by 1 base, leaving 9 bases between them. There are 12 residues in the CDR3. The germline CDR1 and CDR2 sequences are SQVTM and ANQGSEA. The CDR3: CSVGIFNYGYTF. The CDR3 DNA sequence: TGCAGCGTCGGGATTTTTAACTATGGCTACACCTTC.

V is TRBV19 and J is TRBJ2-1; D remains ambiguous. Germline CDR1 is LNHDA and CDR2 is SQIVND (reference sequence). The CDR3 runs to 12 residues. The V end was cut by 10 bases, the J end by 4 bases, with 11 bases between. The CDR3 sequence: CATVVGYNEQFF. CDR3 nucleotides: TGTGCCACCGTAGTGGGATACAATGAGCAGTTCTTC.

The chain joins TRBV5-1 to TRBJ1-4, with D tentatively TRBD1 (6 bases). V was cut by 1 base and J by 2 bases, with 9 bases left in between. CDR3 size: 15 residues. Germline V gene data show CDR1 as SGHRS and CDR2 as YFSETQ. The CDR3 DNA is TGCGCCAGCAGCTTGACGGGGGCTACTAATGAAAAACTGTTTTTT. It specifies CASSLTGATNEKLFF.

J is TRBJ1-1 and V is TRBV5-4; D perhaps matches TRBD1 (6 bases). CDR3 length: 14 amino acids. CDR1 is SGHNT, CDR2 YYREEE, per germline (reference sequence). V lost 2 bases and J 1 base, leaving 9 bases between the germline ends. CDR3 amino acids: CASSFRTENTEAFF. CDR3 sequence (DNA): TGTGCCAGCAGCTTCCGGACAGAGAACACTGAAGCTTTCTTT. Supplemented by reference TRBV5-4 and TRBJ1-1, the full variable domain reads ETGVTQSPTHLIKTRGQQVTLRCSSQSGHNTVSWYQQALGQGPQFIFQYYREEENGRGNFPPRFSGLQFPNYSSELNVNALELDDSALYLCASSFRTENTEAFFGQGTRLTVV.

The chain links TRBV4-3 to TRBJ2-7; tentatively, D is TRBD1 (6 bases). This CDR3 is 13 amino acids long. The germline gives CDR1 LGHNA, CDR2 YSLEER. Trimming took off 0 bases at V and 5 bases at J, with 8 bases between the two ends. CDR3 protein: CASSQDRGHEQYF. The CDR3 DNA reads TGCGCCAGCAGCCAAGACAGGGGCCACGAGCAGTACTTC.

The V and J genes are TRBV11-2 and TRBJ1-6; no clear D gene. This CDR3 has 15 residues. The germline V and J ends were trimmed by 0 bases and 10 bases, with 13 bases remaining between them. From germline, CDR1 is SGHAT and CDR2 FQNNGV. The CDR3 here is CASSLDAVGTSPLHF. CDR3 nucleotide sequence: TGTGCCAGCAGCTTAGACGCGGTGGGAACCTCACCCCTCCACTTT.

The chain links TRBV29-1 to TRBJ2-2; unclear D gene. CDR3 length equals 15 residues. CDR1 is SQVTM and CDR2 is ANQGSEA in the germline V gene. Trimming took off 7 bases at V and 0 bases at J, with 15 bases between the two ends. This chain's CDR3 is CSAFRGHANTGELFF. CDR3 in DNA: TGCAGCGCCTTCCGCGGCCACGCGAACACCGGGGAGCTGTTTTTT.

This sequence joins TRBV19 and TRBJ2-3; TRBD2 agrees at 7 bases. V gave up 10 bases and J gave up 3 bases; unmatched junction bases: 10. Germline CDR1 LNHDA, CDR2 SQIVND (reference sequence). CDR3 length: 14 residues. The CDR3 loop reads CAKRLAKGTDTQYF. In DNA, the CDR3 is TGTGCCAAAAGACTAGCAAAAGGGACAGATACGCAGTATTTT.

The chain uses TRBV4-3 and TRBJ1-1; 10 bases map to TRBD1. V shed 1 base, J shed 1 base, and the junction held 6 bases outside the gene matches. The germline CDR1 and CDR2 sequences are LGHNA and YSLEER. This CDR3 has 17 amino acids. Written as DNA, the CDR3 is TGCGCCAGCAGCCAAGGGACAGGGGGATCGAGGAACACTGAAGCTTTCTTT. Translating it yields CASSQGTGGSRNTEAFF.

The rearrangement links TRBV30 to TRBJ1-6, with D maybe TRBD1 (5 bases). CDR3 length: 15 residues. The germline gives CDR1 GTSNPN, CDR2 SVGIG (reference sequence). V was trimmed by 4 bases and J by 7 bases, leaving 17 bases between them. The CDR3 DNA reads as TGTGCCTGGACTGGAAGGAGGAGGGGCAATTCACCCCTCCACTTT. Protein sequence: CAWTGRRRGNSPLHF.

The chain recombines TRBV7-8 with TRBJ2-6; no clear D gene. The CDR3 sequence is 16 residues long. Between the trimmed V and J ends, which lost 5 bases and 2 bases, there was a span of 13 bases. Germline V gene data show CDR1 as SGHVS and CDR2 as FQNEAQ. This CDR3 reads CASSPKTRAGANVLTF. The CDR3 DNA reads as TGTGCCAGCAGCCCGAAGACCCGGGCTGGGGCCAACGTCCTGACTTTC.

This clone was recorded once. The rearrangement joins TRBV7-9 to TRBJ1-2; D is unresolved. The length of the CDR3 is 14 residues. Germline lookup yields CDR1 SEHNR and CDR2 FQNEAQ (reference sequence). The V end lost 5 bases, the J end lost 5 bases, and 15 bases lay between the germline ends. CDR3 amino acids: CASSPDRRVYGYTF. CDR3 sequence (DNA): TGTGCCAGCAGCCCCGATCGTCGGGTTTATGGCTACACCTTC.

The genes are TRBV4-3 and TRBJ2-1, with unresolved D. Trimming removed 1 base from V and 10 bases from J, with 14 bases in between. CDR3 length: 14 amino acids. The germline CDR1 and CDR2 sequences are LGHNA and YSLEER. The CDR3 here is CASSQGVSQYEQFF. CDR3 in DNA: TGCGCCAGCAGCCAAGGGGTTAGTCAATACGAGCAGTTCTTC.

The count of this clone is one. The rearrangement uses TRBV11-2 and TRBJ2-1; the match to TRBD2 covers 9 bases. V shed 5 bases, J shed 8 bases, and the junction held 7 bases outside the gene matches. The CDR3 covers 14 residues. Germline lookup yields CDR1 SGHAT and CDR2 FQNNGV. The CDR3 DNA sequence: TGTGCCAGCAGCCCGGGACTAGCCGCGGATGAGCAGTTCTTC. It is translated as CASSPGLAADEQFF.

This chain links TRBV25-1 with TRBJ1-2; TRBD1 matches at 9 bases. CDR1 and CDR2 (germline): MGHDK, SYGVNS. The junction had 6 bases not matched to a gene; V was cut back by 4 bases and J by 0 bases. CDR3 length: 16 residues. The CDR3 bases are TGTGCCAGCAGTGGTACAGGGGGCGCTACTAACTATGGCTACACCTTC. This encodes CASSGTGGATNYGYTF.

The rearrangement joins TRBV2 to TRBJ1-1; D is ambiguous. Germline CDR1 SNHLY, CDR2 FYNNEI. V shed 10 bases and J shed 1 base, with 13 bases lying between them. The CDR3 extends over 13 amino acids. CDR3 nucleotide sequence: TGTGCCACCACCCGGGAAACGAACACTGAAGCTTTCTTT. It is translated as CATTRETNTEAFF.

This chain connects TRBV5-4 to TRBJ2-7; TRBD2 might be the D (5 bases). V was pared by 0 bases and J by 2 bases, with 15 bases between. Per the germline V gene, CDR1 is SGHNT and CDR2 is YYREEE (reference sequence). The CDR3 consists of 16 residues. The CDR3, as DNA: TGTGCCAGCAGCTTGGAACCGGGAAAGGCGGCCTACGAGCAGTACTTC. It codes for CASSLEPGKAAYEQYF.

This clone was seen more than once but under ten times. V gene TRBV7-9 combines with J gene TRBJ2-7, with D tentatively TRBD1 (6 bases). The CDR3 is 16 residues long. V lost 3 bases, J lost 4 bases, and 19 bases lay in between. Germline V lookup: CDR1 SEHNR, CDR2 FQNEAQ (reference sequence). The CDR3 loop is CASSFRTEGIGYEQYF. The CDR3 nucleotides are TGTGCCAGCAGCTTCCGGACAGAAGGTATCGGGTACGAGCAGTACTTC.

CDR3 in DNA: TGTGCCAGCAGTTTAATCCTGGGCATGGGTCAGCCCCAGCATTTT. Translating it yields CASSLILGMGQPQHF. This chain links TRBV28 with TRBJ1-5, with D unclear. Germline V gives CDR1 MDHEN, CDR2 SYDVKM. CDR3 size: 15 residues. The germline V and J ends were trimmed by 2 bases and 6 bases, with 14 bases remaining between them.

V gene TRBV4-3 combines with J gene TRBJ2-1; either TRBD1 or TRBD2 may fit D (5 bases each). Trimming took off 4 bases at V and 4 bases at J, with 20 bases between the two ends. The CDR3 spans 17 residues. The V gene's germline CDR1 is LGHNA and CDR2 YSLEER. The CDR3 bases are TGCGCCAGCAGCCCCCGGCAAGCGGACACCCCTTACAATGAGCAGTTCTTC. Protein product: CASSPRQADTPYNEQFF.

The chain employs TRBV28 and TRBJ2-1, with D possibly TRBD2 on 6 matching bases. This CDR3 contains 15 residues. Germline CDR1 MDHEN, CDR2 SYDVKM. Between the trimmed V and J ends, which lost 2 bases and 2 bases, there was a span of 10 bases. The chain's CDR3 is CASSLAGRTYNEQFF. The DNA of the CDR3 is TGTGCCAGCAGTTTAGCGGGAAGGACCTACAATGAGCAGTTCTTC.

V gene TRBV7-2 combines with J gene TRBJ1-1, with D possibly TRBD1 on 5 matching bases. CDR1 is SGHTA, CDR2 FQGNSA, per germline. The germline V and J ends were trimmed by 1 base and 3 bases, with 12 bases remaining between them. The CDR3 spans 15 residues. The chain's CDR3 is CASSLEWGGDTEAFF. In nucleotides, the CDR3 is TGTGCCAGCAGCTTAGAGTGGGGGGGAGACACTGAAGCTTTCTTT. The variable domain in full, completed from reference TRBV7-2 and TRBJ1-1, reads GAGVSQSPSNKVTEKGKDVELRCDPISGHTALYWYRQSLGQGLEFLIYFQGNSAPDKSGLPSDRFSAERTGGSVSTLTIQRTQQEDSAVYLCASSLEWGGDTEAFFGQGTRLTVV.

The CDR3 DNA reads TGTGCCAGTACCTACTCGGGCACCTCTGGAAACACCATATATTTT. Amino acids: CASTYSGTSGNTIYF. The chain combines TRBV6-4 with TRBJ1-3, with D unresolved. V was clipped by 9 bases and J by 0 bases, with 15 bases between them. Germline V gene sequence: CDR1 MRHNA, CDR2 SNTAGT. The CDR3 runs 15 residues.

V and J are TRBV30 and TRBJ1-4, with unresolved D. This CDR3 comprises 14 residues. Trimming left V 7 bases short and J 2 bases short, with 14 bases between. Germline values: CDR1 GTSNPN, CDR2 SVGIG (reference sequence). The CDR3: CAFQVALTNEKLFF. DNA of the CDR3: TGTGCCTTCCAGGTGGCCCTCACTAATGAAAAACTGTTTTTT. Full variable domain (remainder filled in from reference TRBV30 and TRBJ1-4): SQTIHQWPATLVQPVGSPLSLECTVEGTSNPNLYWYRQAAGRGLQLLFYSVGIGQISSEVPQNLSASRPQDRQFILSSKKLLLSDSGFYLCAFQVALTNEKLFFGSGTQLSVL.

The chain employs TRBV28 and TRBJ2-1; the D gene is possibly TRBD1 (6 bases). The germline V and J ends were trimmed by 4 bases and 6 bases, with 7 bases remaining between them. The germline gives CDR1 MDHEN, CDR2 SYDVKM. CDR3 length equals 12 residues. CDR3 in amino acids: CASSSGVNEQFF. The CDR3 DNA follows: TGTGCCAGCAGTTCAGGGGTCAATGAGCAGTTCTTC.

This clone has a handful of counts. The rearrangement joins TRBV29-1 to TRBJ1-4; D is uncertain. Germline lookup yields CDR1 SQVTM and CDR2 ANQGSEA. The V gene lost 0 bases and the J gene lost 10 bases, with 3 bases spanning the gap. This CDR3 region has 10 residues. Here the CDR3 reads CSVEEGKLFF. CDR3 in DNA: TGCAGCGTTGAAGAGGGAAAACTGTTTTTT. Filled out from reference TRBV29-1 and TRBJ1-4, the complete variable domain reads SAVISQKPSRDICQRGTSLTIQCQVDSQVTMMFWYRQQPGQSLTLIATANQGSEATYESGFVIDKFPISRPNLTFSTLTVSNMSPEDSSIYLCSVEEGKLFFGSGTQLSVL.

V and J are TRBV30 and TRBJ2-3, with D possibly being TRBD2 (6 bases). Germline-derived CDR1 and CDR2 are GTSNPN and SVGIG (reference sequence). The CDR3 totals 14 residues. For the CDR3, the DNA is TGTGCGAGCACCTTCGGAGGGAGGACAGATACGCAGTATTTT. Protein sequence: CASTFGGRTDTQYF.